This is a list of T cell receptor beta chains from one sample in a study of blood T cells in healthy people across ages. TCRdb fed the 5' RACE reads into MiXCR, producing one record per CDR3 protein. Among hundreds of thousands of distinct CDR3 sequences listed, around 21% were seen once. The sequenced sample was blood. The origin of the receptors is a man between 65 and 85 years old in good health. Both conserved end residues are part of each CDR3. The D gene is left open where the match is weak. Size is omitted from some rows. Given values are once, few, many or a class for expanded clones.

D: TRBD2; size: .; J: TRBJ2-3; V: TRBV6-5; CDR3: CASSSITGLAVDTQYF; DNA: TGTGCCAGCAGTTCCATCACGGGACTAGCTGTGGATACGCAGTATTTT
D: TRBD1; size: many; J: TRBJ2-3; V: TRBV6-5; CDR3: CASSLGTGGVDTQYF; DNA: TGTGCCAGCAGCCTCGGGACAGGGGGCGTTGATACGCAGTATTTT
D: .; size: few; J: TRBJ2-3; V: TRBV2; CDR3: CASSGRATDTQYF; DNA: TGTGCCAGCAGTGGCAGGGCCACAGATACGCAGTATTTT
D: .; size: .; J: TRBJ2-1; V: TRBV5-6; CDR3: CASSTGTFSYNEQFF; DNA: TGTGCCAGCAGCACCGGGACGTTCTCCTACAATGAGCAGTTCTTC
D: .; size: few; J: TRBJ2-1; V: TRBV7-3; CDR3: CASSLTGTDNEQFF; DNA: TGTGCCAGCAGCTTAACAGGGACTGACAATGAGCAGTTCTTC
D: .; size: few; J: TRBJ2-6; V: TRBV6-5; CDR3: CASSYSQASGANVLTF; DNA: TGTGCCAGCAGTTACTCCCAAGCCTCTGGGGCCAACGTCCTGACTTTC
D: .; size: .; J: TRBJ2-5; V: TRBV4-3; CDR3: CASSQDRGNPQSF; DNA: TGCGCCAGCAGCCAAGACCGAGGGAATCCCCAGTCCTTC
D: .; size: many; J: TRBJ2-7; V: TRBV7-2; CDR3: CASSLARGYEQYF; DNA: TGTGCCAGCAGCTTAGCTCGGGGCTACGAGCAGTACTTC
D: TRBD1; size: .; J: TRBJ2-5; V: TRBV5-1; CDR3: CASSEGDRGQETQYF; DNA: TGCGCCAGCAGCGAAGGGGACAGGGGGCAAGAGACCCAGTACTTC
D: TRBD2; size: .; J: TRBJ2-1; V: TRBV28; CDR3: CASSSPGTSGSSYNEQFF; DNA: TGTGCCAGCAGTTCCCCGGGGACCAGCGGGAGCTCCTACAATGAGCAGTTCTTC
D: .; size: few; J: TRBJ2-5; V: TRBV7-2; CDR3: CASSLYKAGPETQYF; DNA: TGTGCCAGCAGCTTATATAAGGCGGGTCCCGAGACCCAGTACTTC
D: TRBD2; size: few; J: TRBJ2-3; V: TRBV20-1; CDR3: CSARETSGRNTQYF; DNA: TGCAGTGCTAGGGAGACTAGCGGGAGAAATACGCAGTATTTT
D: .; size: few; J: TRBJ2-7; V: TRBV5-1; CDR3: CASSSGDTSYEQYF; DNA: TGCGCCAGCAGCTCTGGGGACACCTCCTACGAGCAGTACTTC
D: .; size: .; J: TRBJ1-5; V: TRBV20-1; CDR3: CSARDATASNQPQHF; DNA: TGCAGTGCTAGAGATGCGACAGCAAGCAATCAGCCCCAGCATTTT
D: TRBD2; size: few; J: TRBJ2-3; V: TRBV15; CDR3: CATSRLGTSGDGTDTQYF; DNA: TGTGCCACCAGCAGATTGGGGACTAGCGGAGATGGCACAGATACGCAGTATTTT
D: .; size: .; J: TRBJ1-4; V: TRBV3-1; CDR3: CASSQVGAGPGIATNEKLFF; DNA: TGTGCCAGCAGCCAAGTTGGGGCAGGTCCCGGAATTGCAACTAATGAAAAACTGTTTTTT
D: TRBD2; size: .; J: TRBJ2-1; V: TRBV25-1; CDR3: CASSVVGLGLAFHEQFF; DNA: TGTGCCAGCAGTGTGGTTGGTCTCGGACTAGCGTTTCATGAGCAGTTCTTC
D: TRBD2; size: few; J: TRBJ2-1; V: TRBV7-9; CDR3: CASSPLLGLAGGRSSYNEQFF; DNA: TGTGCCAGCAGCCCCCTTCTAGGTCTAGCGGGAGGCCGCAGCTCCTACAATGAGCAGTTCTTC